The count of the clone carrying this T cell receptor beta chain is one. Assay used: immunoSEQ multiplex PCR; TCRdb lists only in-frame clones, some missing. The sample includes millions of clones, about 95% of them seen just once. This specimen comes from a study of shared clonotypes between healthy human individuals. Trimming removed 1 base at V and 2 bases at J, with 17 bases between. Germline V gene lookup returns CDR1 SGHTA and CDR2 FQGNSA. The CDR3 sequence is 17 residues long. V and J are TRBV7-2 and TRBJ2-5; weak D call: TRBD2 (6 bases). The TCR was taken from a man aged 18 to 29 in good health. Sequencing was carried out using naive CD4+ T cells sorted from blood. Documented subset: CD45RA+ positively selected. This CDR3 is CASSLDFWGLRQETQYF. CDR3 in DNA: TGTGCCAGCAGCTTAGATTTTTGGGGACTCAGGCAAGAGACCCAGTACTTC.